This section outlines one T cell receptor (beta chain) sequence together with its context. Trimming took 6 bases from V and 11 from J; bases not matched to a gene: 16. This CDR3 has 15 residues. CDR1 SNHLY and CDR2 FYNNEI come from the germline V gene. The entry originates in a study of blood T cell repertoires in COVID-19. On the study more broadly: COVID-19 samples from acute and convalescent phases originated in the United States, Italy and Spain. The cDNA or gDNA used as material had been derived from T cells, B-cell-depleted T cells, or PBMCs.

Original methodology: Amplified reference gene primers provided the basis for estimating nucleated cell counts. TCRdb's copy holds only in-frame clones and misses some; the assay was immunoSEQ multiplex PCR. D and trimming were read from the DNA, whereas the V and J calls and clone size are those reported in that table. The sample consists of a few hundred thousand clones, 85% of them appearing once. This chain connects TRBV2 to TRBJ1-5; 7 bases fit TRBD1. Sequenced material: peripheral blood. The TCR sequence derives from a woman aged 18-30 years with acute or convalescent COVID-19. DNA for the CDR3: TGTGCCAGCAGCGCTAGGGACAGCACCGAATGGGCCCAGCATTTT. Translating gives CASSARDSTEWAQHF.